What follows is one T cell receptor beta chain and its context. Its recognized antigen is unknown. Per-base quality was not reported, and no clone a single base away is much larger than it. A multiplexed two-step PCR with Vbeta-specific forward primers and Jbeta-specific reverse primers was used to amplify the TCRbeta CDR3 regions. Through the immunoSEQ service, the TCRbeta libraries were run on an Illumina instrument for sequencing. As for the original processing: V, D and J genes were assigned using IMGT annotation, and counts were corrected for multiplex PCR bias using synthetic CDR3 analogues. In the immunoSEQ Analyzer, repertoire clonality was calculated as one minus the normalized Shannon entropy. Whether a clone counted as expanded was decided by Fisher's exact test with Benjamini-Hochberg false discovery rate control and a two-tailed cutoff of P<0.01. Here the immuneACCESS table is served through TCRdb, limited to in-frame sequences with V and J called. Missing clones are a known gap in these copies; in checked studies unresolved V genes cover under half, and the rest lacks a known reason. From that table come the V and J calls and clone size; the DNA was used to work out D and trimming. The sample table records roughly 34,000 clones; approximately 88% of these occur just once. In total, the top ten clones hold 0.05% to 0.07% of the sample.

These data are taken from a study of regulatory dendritic cells for organ transplantation (dated by TCRdb to about 2017). About the investigation overall: The TCRbeta repertoires of sorted naive and memory CD4+ and CD8+ T cells were sequenced before and after allostimulation with regulatory or mature dendritic cells.

FACS was used to sort CD4+ or CD8+ cells into naive T cells (CD45RA+) and memory T cells (CD45RO+). T cells for TCR sequencing came from two healthy control subjects. Sorted T cell subsets that were not stimulated were used as baseline controls for the mixed lymphocyte reactions. The Qiagen DNeasy Blood & Tissue Kit was used to extract genomic DNA. The CDR3, from cysteine to phenylalanine, totals 14 residues. CDR3 DNA only is kept here, 42 bases in frame from base 1. According to the germline V gene, CDR1 reads SGHRS and CDR2 reads YFSETQ. Cut back by 4 bases and 3 bases, the V and J ends lie 13 bases apart. Overall study outcomes, separate from this receptor: Highly diverse repertoires were observed in naive CD4+ and CD8+ T cells, whereas lower diversity was observed in memory cells, and the most oligoclonal repertoires were found in memory CD8+ cells. Among the resting subsets, memory CD8+ T cells contained the most alloreactive TCR clonotypes. Sequencing was done in only a couple of subjects, and the authors reported considerable heterogeneity between individuals in the alloreactive memory CD8+ T cell pool. Expansion of memory CD8+ clones was induced by allostimulation in both subjects, but more limited expansion appeared to be induced by regulatory dendritic cells than by mature dendritic cells.

The rearrangement combines TRBV5-1 with TRBJ1-2, with TRBD1 as a weak D call on 6 bases. The material sequenced was naive CD4+ T cells from blood. Interpreted using the paper, the cell subset or site label stands for: CD45RA+ naive T cells. The sequence was obtained from a human donor in good health. The CDR3: CASSPTGFDYGYTF. In nucleotides, the sequence is TGCGCCAGCAGCCCGACAGGATTTGACTATGGCTACACCTTC.